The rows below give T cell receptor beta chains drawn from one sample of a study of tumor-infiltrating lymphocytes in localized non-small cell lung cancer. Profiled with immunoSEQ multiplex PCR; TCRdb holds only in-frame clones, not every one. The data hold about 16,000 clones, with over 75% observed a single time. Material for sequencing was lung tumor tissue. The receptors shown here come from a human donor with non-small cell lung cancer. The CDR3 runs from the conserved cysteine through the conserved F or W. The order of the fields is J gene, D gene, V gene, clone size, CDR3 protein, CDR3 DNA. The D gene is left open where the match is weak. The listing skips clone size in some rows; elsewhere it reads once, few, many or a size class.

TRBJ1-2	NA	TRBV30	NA	CAWSEGPGGYTF	TGTGCCTGGAGTGAAGGGCCGGGAGGCTACACCTTC
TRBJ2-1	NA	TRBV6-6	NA	CASSRPYNEQFF	TGTGCCAGCAGCCGCCCTTACAATGAGCAGTTCTTC
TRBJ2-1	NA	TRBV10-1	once	CAILCSHEQFF	TGCGCCATACTCTGTAGCCATGAGCAGTTCTTC
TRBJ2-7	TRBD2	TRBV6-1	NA	CASRAWGGDVYEQYF	TGTGCCAGCAGGGCTTGGGGAGGGGATGTCTACGAGCAGTACTTC
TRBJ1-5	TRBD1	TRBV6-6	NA	CASSYSRTGGKQPQHF	TGTGCCAGCAGTTACTCGAGGACAGGGGGCAAACAGCCCCAGCATTTT
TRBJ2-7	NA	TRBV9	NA	CASSRLASSYEQYF	TGTGCCAGCAGTCGGCTAGCGAGCTCCTACGAGCAGTACTTC
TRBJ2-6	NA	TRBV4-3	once	CASSQGQTGANVLTF	TGCGCCAGCAGCCAAGGACAAACTGGGGCCAACGTCCTGACTTTC
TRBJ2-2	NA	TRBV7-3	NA	CASSLGLSAGTGELFF	TGTGCCAGCAGCTTGGGTTTGAGCGCTGGGACCGGGGAGCTGTTTTTT
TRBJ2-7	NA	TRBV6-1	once	CASSGESYEQYF	TGTGCCAGCAGTGGAGAAAGTTACGAGCAGTACTTC
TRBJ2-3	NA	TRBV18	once	CASSRGQGSTDTQYF	TGTGCCAGCTCACGTGGACAAGGGTCAACAGATACGCAGTATTTT
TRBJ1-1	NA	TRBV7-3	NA	CASSPALRAEAFF	TGTGCCAGCAGCCCTGCGTTGAGAGCTGAAGCTTTCTTT
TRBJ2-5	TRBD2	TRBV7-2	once	CASRANAGVRETQYF	TGTGCCAGCAGGGCCAACGCGGGAGTAAGAGAGACCCAGTACTTC
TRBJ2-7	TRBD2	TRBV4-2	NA	CASSQNAGAPAYEQYF	TGTGCCAGCAGCCAAAACGCGGGAGCCCCCGCCTACGAGCAGTACTTC
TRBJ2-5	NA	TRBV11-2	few	CASSLVKETQYF	TGTGCCAGCAGCTTAGTGAAAGAGACCCAGTACTTC
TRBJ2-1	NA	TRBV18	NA	CASSPGRGPYNEQFF	TGTGCCAGCTCACCGGGGCGGGGACCCTACAATGAGCAGTTCTTC